This T cell receptor beta chain came from a study of OX40 agonist ivuxolimab in advanced cancers. Study summary: Ivuxolimab, an antibody acting as an agonist of OX40 (CD134), was used to treat patients.

Profiled with immunoSEQ multiplex PCR; TCRdb holds only in-frame clones, not every one. In the table there are tens of thousands of clones, 78% of which are singletons. Individuals having autoimmune disease history or systemic immunosuppression were not enrolled. With baseline, cycle 4 day 1, and cycle 7 day 1 as timepoints, blood was sampled. The sequence came from an adult with an advanced solid tumor such as melanoma, head and neck, liver or kidney cancer. The sample here was CD4+ or CD8+ T cells sorted from blood, taken in a trial of the OX40 agonist ivuxolimab.

CDR3 sequence: CASSPLAGVLGNEQFF. The CDR3 DNA reads TGTGCCAGCAGCCCGCTAGCGGGAGTCTTGGGCAATGAGCAGTTCTTC. This chain connects TRBV7-3 to TRBJ2-1, with 10 bases matching TRBD2. CDR3 length: 16 residues. Trimming at V came to 5 bases and at J to 6 bases, leaving 10 bases not matched to a gene. CDR1 SGHTA and CDR2 FQGTGA come from the germline V gene.